This note documents a single T cell receptor (beta chain) sequence. Per the original methods: Estimation of nucleated cell counts was performed using reference gene primer amplification. Data came from immunoSEQ multiplex PCR; TCRdb stores just in-frame clones and leaves some out. V, J and clone size reflect that table, while D and trimming were determined from the DNA. This sample has 280,000 or so clones, with 88% found just once. Trimming removed 3 bases at V and 0 bases at J, with 6 bases between. The CDR3 is made up of 14 amino acids. Per germline, CDR1 WNHNN and CDR2 SYGVQD (reference sequence). This record comes from a study of blood T cell repertoires in COVID-19. Study context: Samples representing acute and convalescent COVID-19 were sourced from the United States, Italy and Spain. The analysed material was cDNA or gDNA that came from T cells, B-cell-depleted T cells, or PBMCs.

This sequence originates from a man aged 18 to 30 with active or convalescent COVID-19. Source material: peripheral blood. This rearrangement joins TRBV10-1 to TRBJ1-5; D call uncertain. CDR3 sequence (DNA): TGCGCCAGCAGTGACCAGAATAGCAATCAGCCCCAGCATTTT. It encodes CASSDQNSNQPQHF.